This entry lists 20 T cell receptor beta chains sequenced from one sample in a study of blood T cell repertoires in COVID-19. Some clones are missing from TCRdb's copy, which holds only in-frame ones; the method was immunoSEQ multiplex PCR. The sample lists roughly 46,000 clones, about 88% occurring once. The sequencing sample was made of PBMCs or T cells enriched from blood (not recorded which). The receptor source for this set is a woman between 50 and 59 years old who had recovered from COVID-19.

The gene calls are TRBV5-6 and TRBJ2-1; D is perhaps TRBD2 (5 bases). Germline values: CDR1 SGHDT, CDR2 YYEEEE. The ends were cut back, 4 bases at V and 3 bases at J, with 14 bases in the middle. This CDR3 has 15 amino acids. The CDR3 nucleotides read TGTGCCAGCAGCCGTCGAGGGAGCTACTACAATGAGCAGTTCTTC. This codes for CASSRRGSYYNEQFF.

This clone was counted a single time. The chain uses TRBV11-2 and TRBJ2-6; no reliable D call. V lost 4 bases and J lost 1, with 11 bases in between. Germline-derived CDR1 and CDR2 are SGHAT and FQNNGV. The CDR3 is 16 residues long. The CDR3 bases are TGTGCCAGCAGCTCCCTGGCATTTTCTGGGGCCAACGTCCTGACTTTC. It codes for CASSSLAFSGANVLTF.

The chain links TRBV10-3 to TRBJ1-5; 7 bases fit TRBD1. Germline V gives CDR1 ENHRY, CDR2 SYGVKD. Trimming took 6 bases from V and 4 from J; bases not matched to a gene: 3. The CDR3 consists of 13 residues. In DNA form, the CDR3 reads TGTGCCATCAGAGGGACAGTAAATCAGCCCCAGCATTTT. Residues: CAIRGTVNQPQHF.

The genes are TRBV6-5 and TRBJ2-1, with 7 bases fitting TRBD2. V lost 7 bases, J lost 6 bases, and 9 bases stayed unmatched. CDR3 length: 14 residues. The germline V gene encodes CDR1 MNHEY and CDR2 SVGAGI. CDR3: CASNTGWGGNEQFF. As DNA, the CDR3 is TGTGCCAGCAACACGGGATGGGGGGGCAATGAGCAGTTCTTC.

This chain connects TRBV11-2 to TRBJ2-5; D is uncertain. The CDR3 contains 11 residues. V lost 5 bases and J lost 4, with 5 bases in between. Germline CDR1 is SGHAT and CDR2 is FQNNGV. In nucleotides, the CDR3 is TGTGCCAGCAGCACAACAGAGACCCAGTACTTC. Its protein is CASSTTETQYF.

This clone has a handful of counts. This chain connects TRBV6-5 to TRBJ1-5; D perhaps matches TRBD1 (5 bases). V was cut by 3 bases and J by 0 bases, with 9 bases left in between. The CDR3 has 15 amino acids. Germline CDR1 reads MNHEY; CDR2 reads SVGAGI. CDR3 residues: CASSYNGASNQPQHF. The CDR3 region has the DNA TGTGCCAGCAGTTATAATGGGGCTAGCAATCAGCCCCAGCATTTT.

The genes are TRBV5-1 and TRBJ1-1; D gene ambiguous. This CDR3 contains 15 residues. Germline CDR1 and CDR2: SGHRS and YFSETQ. Trimming stripped 0 bases from V and 4 bases from J, with 13 bases between. The CDR3, as DNA: TGCGCCAGCAGCTTGGAGGCGGGGTTGGGCACTGAAGCTTTCTTT. Amino acids: CASSLEAGLGTEAFF.

This chain connects TRBV19 to TRBJ1-1, with D possibly matching TRBD1 (6 bases). Germline-derived CDR1 and CDR2 are LNHDA and SQIVND (reference sequence). V lost 6 bases to trimming and J lost 5 bases, with 16 bases between them. CDR3 length equals 14 residues. CDR3 residues: CASSLVGGVTEAFF. CDR3 DNA: TGTGCCAGTAGCCTTGTAGGGGGAGTGACTGAAGCTTTCTTT.

J is TRBJ2-4 and V is TRBV5-1, with 10 bases lining up with TRBD2. This CDR3 has 15 amino acids. Germline trimming cut 0 bases from V and 8 bases from J; bases unmatched to any gene: 5. The germline CDR1 and CDR2 sequences are SGHRS and YFSETQ. The CDR3 DNA follows: TGCGCCAGCAGCTTGGCCTCTAGCGGGAGTGACATTCAGTACTTC. Translating it yields CASSLASSGSDIQYF.

This chain connects TRBV19 to TRBJ2-3; 11 bases match TRBD1. Trimming took 5 bases from V and 9 from J; bases not matched to a gene: 4. The CDR3 covers 13 residues. Germline V CDR1 and CDR2: LNHDA, SQIVND (reference sequence). Written as DNA, the CDR3 is TGTGCCAGTAGTGAGGGACAGGGGGTGACGCAGTATTTT. Amino acids: CASSEGQGVTQYF. Combining the CDR3 with reference TRBV19 and TRBJ2-3 gives the whole variable domain DGGITQSPKYLFRKEGQNVTLSCEQNLNHDAMYWYRQDPGQGLRLIYYSQIVNDFQKGDIAEGYSVSREKKESFPLTVTSAQKNPTAFYLCASSEGQGVTQYFGPGTRLTVL.

The rearrangement links TRBV28 to TRBJ1-6, with D possibly being TRBD1 (5 bases). CDR1 MDHEN and CDR2 SYDVKM come from the germline V gene. This CDR3 is built from 19 residues. With 5 bases removed from V and 1 base from J, the gap between germline ends came to 21 bases. The CDR3 sequence is CASSLRRGTVLSYNSPLHF. CDR3 DNA sequence: TGTGCCAGCAGTCTGCGGCGCGGGACCGTCTTATCCTATAATTCACCCCTCCACTTT. Drawing the rest from reference TRBV28 and TRBJ1-6, the complete variable domain is DVKVTQSSRYLVKRTGEKVFLECVQDMDHENMFWYRQDPGLGLRLIYFSYDVKMKEKGDIPEGYSVSREKKERFSLILESASTNQTSMYLCASSLRRGTVLSYNSPLHFGNGTRLTVT.

V is TRBV27 and J is TRBJ2-7, with TRBD1 identical over 7 bases. Trimming took 4 bases from V and 5 from J; bases not matched to a gene: 8. CDR3 size: 14 residues. Looked up from germline, CDR1 is MNHEY and CDR2 is SMNVEV (reference sequence). CDR3 residues: CASSSQDRYHEQYF. As DNA, the CDR3 is TGTGCCAGCAGTTCACAGGACAGGTACCACGAGCAGTACTTC.

The chain uses TRBV27 and TRBJ2-2; 9 nucleotides agree with TRBD2. The CDR3 has 14 amino acids. The V and J ends lost 4 bases and 7 bases, in that order; junction bases with no gene match: 4. The germline V gene has CDR1 MNHEY and CDR2 SMNVEV (reference sequence). CDR3 bases: TGTGCCAGCAGTTCGGCGGGAGGGCTCGGGGAGCTGTTTTTT. Translating it yields CASSSAGGLGELFF.

This chain joins TRBV5-1 and TRBJ2-7; TRBD1 aligns across 9 bases. Losses at the gene ends were 0 bases for V and 3 bases for J; bases not matched to a gene: 7. The CDR3 spans 16 residues. The V gene's germline CDR1 is SGHRS and CDR2 YFSETQ. CDR3 nucleotides: TGCGCCAGCAGCTTGGGGGCGGGACAGGGTCTCTACGAGCAGTACTTC. It translates to CASSLGAGQGLYEQYF.

The chain is built from TRBV4-1 and TRBJ1-2, with D perhaps matching TRBD1 (5 bases). The CDR3 consists of 17 residues. Germline V gene sequence: CDR1 MGHRA, CDR2 YSYEKL. Trimming left V 0 bases short and J 4 bases short, with 18 bases between. CDR3: CASSQDRSGKTGYGYTF. The CDR3 DNA sequence: TGCGCCAGCAGCCAAGATAGAAGTGGGAAAACAGGCTATGGCTACACCTTC.

The chain combines TRBV18 with TRBJ1-1; maybe TRBD1 (6 bases). Trimming pared 5 bases from V and 4 bases from J, leaving 17 bases between. In germline, CDR1 is KGHSH, CDR2 LQKENI. This CDR3 contains 15 residues. CDR3 in amino acids: CASSSFRGGGTEAFF. In DNA form, the CDR3 reads TGTGCCAGCTCAAGTTTCAGGGGCGGGGGCACTGAAGCTTTCTTT. The variable domain in full, completed from reference TRBV18 and TRBJ1-1, reads NAGVMQNPRHLVRRRGQEARLRCSPMKGHSHVYWYRQLPEEGLKFMVYLQKENIIDESGMPKERFSAEFPKEGPSILRIQQVVRGDSAAYFCASSSFRGGGTEAFFGQGTRLTVV.

The V gene is TRBV4-2, the J gene TRBJ1-3; 12 positions match TRBD1. Germline trimming cut 4 bases from V and 4 bases from J; bases unmatched to any gene: 5. CDR3 size: 16 residues. Germline V CDR1 and CDR2: LGHNA, YNFKEQ. CDR3 protein: CASSPGQGARGNTIYF. DNA of the CDR3: TGTGCCAGCAGCCCGGGACAGGGGGCGAGGGGAAACACCATATATTTT.

J is TRBJ1-6 and V is TRBV7-2, with 8 positions matching TRBD1. Germline V lookup: CDR1 SGHTA, CDR2 FQGNSA. The J segment lost 8 bases and the V segment lost 7 bases, leaving 7 bases of the junction unmatched. The CDR3 is 14 residues long. CDR3 DNA: TGTGCCAGCAACTCAGGGGGCGGTTATTCACCCCTCCACTTT. Translation gives CASNSGGGYSPLHF.

This clone was observed a handful of times. The V gene is TRBV15, the J gene TRBJ1-6, with no clear D. The CDR3 is 14 amino acids. Between the trimmed V and J ends, which lost 5 bases and 0 bases, there was a span of 5 bases. Per germline, CDR1 LNHNV and CDR2 YYDKDF (reference sequence). CDR3 amino acids: CATSGSSYNSPLHF. DNA of the CDR3: TGTGCCACCAGCGGTAGCTCCTATAATTCACCCCTCCACTTT.

The chain recombines TRBV19 with TRBJ1-6; a weak D match, TRBD1 (5 bases). V was clipped by 3 bases and J by 7 bases, with 13 bases between them. Germline loops: CDR1 LNHDA, CDR2 SQIVND (reference sequence). The length of the CDR3 is 15 residues. The CDR3 region has the DNA TGTGCCAGTAGTATGGCTCAGGGAGGGAATTCACCCCTCCACTTT. Translation: CASSMAQGGNSPLHF.